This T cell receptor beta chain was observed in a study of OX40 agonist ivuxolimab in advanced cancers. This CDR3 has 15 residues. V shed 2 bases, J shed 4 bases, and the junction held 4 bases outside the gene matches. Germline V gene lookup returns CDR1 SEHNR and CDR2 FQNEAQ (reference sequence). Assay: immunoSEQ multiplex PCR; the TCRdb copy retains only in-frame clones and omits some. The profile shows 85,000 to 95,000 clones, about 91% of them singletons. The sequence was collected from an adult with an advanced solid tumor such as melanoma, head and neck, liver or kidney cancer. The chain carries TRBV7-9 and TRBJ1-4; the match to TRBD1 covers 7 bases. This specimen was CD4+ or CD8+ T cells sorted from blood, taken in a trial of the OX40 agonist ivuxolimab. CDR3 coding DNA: TGTGCCAGCAGCTTAAGGACAGGAGATAATGAAAAACTGTTTTTT. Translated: CASSLRTGDNEKLFF. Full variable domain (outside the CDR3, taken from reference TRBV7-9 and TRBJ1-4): DTGVSQNPRHKITKRGQNVTFRCDPISEHNRLYWYRQTLGQGPEFLTYFQNEAQLEKSRLLSDRFSAERPKGSFSTLEIQRTEQGDSAMYLCASSLRTGDNEKLFFGSGTQLSVL.